The 7 T cell receptor beta chains presented below share a single source sample, sequenced in a study of T cell repertoires in cytomegalovirus infection. Their specific antigens are unknown. A single record per CDR3 protein comes from TCRdb applying MiXCR to the reads. The sample consists of around 430,000 distinct CDR3 sequences, about 42% of them appearing once. Sequencing used cultured PBMCs, obtained from culture after CMV antigen stimulation. Source of these receptors: a human donor in good health (CMV status not recorded). Some clones in this sample may be carry-over from other donors' samples.

This clonotype was seen a few times. The genes are TRBV4-1 and TRBJ2-3; D uncertain. Trimming stripped 4 bases from V and 2 bases from J, with 16 bases between. The germline V gene has CDR1 MGHRA and CDR2 YSYEKL. The CDR3 is 16 residues long. The CDR3 DNA sequence: TGCGCCAGCAGCCTCCAACCGGGTCCCTCCACAGATACGCAGTATTTT. As protein: CASSLQPGPSTDTQYF.

The sample holds a few counts of this clonotype. This chain uses TRBV7-2 with TRBJ2-5; 7 bases line up with TRBD1. The CDR3 consists of 15 residues. Looked up from germline, CDR1 is SGHTA and CDR2 is FQGNSA. V was clipped by 2 bases and J by 3 bases; unmatched bases: 6. In nucleotides, the CDR3 is TGTGCCAGCAGCTTATCGACAGGGAATAAAGAGACCCAGTACTTC. It encodes CASSLSTGNKETQYF.

The chain uses TRBV7-9 and TRBJ2-2; D uncertain. Germline CDR1 reads SEHNR; CDR2 reads FQNEAQ (reference sequence). V was pared by 4 bases and J by 7 bases, with 19 bases between. The CDR3 contains 16 residues. The CDR3 here is CASSSIAVGIGGELFF. CDR3 in DNA: TGTGCCAGCAGCTCCATCGCAGTCGGCATTGGCGGGGAGCTGTTTTTT. The full variable domain, completed using reference TRBV7-9 and TRBJ2-2, is DTGVSQNPRHKITKRGQNVTFRCDPISEHNRLYWYRQTLGQGPEFLTYFQNEAQLEKSRLLSDRFSAERPKGSFSTLEIQRTEQGDSAMYLCASSSIAVGIGGELFFGEGSRLTVL.

This clonotype was seen many times. This chain connects TRBV7-9 to TRBJ1-1, with D possibly TRBD1 on 5 matching bases. Trimming took off 6 bases at V and 5 bases at J, with 13 bases between the two ends. The CDR3 spans 13 residues. Germline CDR1 and CDR2: SEHNR and FQNEAQ (reference sequence). The CDR3 loop is CASSLFGGTEAFF. The CDR3 DNA follows: TGTGCCAGCAGTTTATTTGGGGGGACTGAAGCTTTCTTT.

There are a few counts of this clonotype. The rearrangement joins TRBV12-3 or TRBV12-4 to TRBJ2-7; tentative D call: TRBD2 (5 bases). The CDR3 consists of 13 residues. The V and J ends lost 4 bases and 5 bases respectively, with 12 bases between them. DNA for the CDR3: TGTGCCAGCAGTTCGGGAACGAGCCACGAGCAGTACTTC. It is translated as CASSSGTSHEQYF.

This clonotype was picked up one time. The chain joins TRBV7-2 to TRBJ2-2; a possible D gene is TRBD2 (5 bases). The V gene lost 0 bases and the J gene lost 4 bases, with 9 bases spanning the gap. The CDR3 sequence is 15 residues long. CDR1 is SGHTA and CDR2 is FQGNSA in the germline V gene. This chain's CDR3 is CASSLAGVVTGELFF. The CDR3 DNA follows: TGTGCCAGCAGCTTAGCGGGAGTAGTCACCGGGGAGCTGTTTTTT.

The chain carries TRBV27 and TRBJ2-5; D may be TRBD1 or TRBD2 (5 bases each). The CDR3 is made up of 17 amino acids. The germline gives CDR1 MNHEY, CDR2 SMNVEV (reference sequence). The V end lost 2 bases, the J end lost 5 bases, and 21 bases lay between the germline ends. The CDR3, as DNA: TGTGCCAGCAGTTTAAAGAGGATTAGGGACGGCGGGGAGACCCAGTACTTC. It codes for CASSLKRIRDGGETQYF.